The entry below gives a single T cell receptor (beta chain) sequence along with its context. This record comes from a study of CD8 T cells in Susac syndrome. The sequenced target, TCR beta, came from blood CD8+ and CD4+ T cells. CDR3 length: 11 amino acids. Germline lookup yields CDR1 MDHEN and CDR2 SYDVKM. The V gene end was trimmed by 3 bases and the J gene end by 12 bases; junction bases not matched to a gene: 1. RNA totalling roughly 0.5 to 1 ug underwent reverse transcription with random hexamers. MiXCR was run by TCRdb on the immunoSEQ multiplex PCR reads, yielding one entry per CDR3 protein. The sample holds 120,000 or so distinct CDR3 sequences, approximately 93% seen once.

The chain uses TRBV28 and TRBJ2-4; 8 bases are a match to TRBD1. Sequences were obtained from CD4+ T cells from PBMCs. This sequence was found in a human donor with multiple sclerosis. The CDR3 nucleotides are TGTGCCAGCAGTTTCAGGGGGCCTCAGTACTTC. It specifies CASSFRGPQYF.